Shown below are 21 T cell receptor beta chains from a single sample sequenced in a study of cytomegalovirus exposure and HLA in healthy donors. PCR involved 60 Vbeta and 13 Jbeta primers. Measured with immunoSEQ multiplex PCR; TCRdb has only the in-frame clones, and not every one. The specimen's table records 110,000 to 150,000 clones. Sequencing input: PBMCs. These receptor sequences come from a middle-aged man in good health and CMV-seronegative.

The CDR3 spells CASRRTSGTNTGELFF. The CDR3 nucleotides are TGCGCCAGCAGACGGACTAGCGGGACGAACACCGGGGAGCTGTTTTTT. The chain joins TRBV5-1 to TRBJ2-2, with 12 bases aligning to TRBD2. Per germline, CDR1 SGHRS and CDR2 YFSETQ. The V segment lost 5 bases and the J segment 0 bases; nucleotides outside the gene matches: 2. CDR3 length: 16 amino acids.

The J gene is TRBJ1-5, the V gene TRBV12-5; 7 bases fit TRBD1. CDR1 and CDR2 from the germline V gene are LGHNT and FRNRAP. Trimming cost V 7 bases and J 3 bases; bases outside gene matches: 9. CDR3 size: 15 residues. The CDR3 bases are TGTGCTAGTGCCTCGGACAGGTCCTTCAATCAGCCCCAGCATTTT. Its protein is CASASDRSFNQPQHF.

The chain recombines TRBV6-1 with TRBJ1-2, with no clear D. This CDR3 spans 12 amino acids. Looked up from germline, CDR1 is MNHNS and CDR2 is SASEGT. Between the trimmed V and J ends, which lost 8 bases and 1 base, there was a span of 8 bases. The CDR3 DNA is TGTGCCAGCTCGCAGATTAACTATGGCTACACCTTC. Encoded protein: CASSQINYGYTF.

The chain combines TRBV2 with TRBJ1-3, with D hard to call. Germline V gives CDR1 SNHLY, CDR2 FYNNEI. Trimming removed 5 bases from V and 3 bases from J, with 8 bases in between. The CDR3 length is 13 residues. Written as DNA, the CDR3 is TGTGCCAGCAGTTTAACTTTTGGAAACACCATATATTTT. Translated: CASSLTFGNTIYF.

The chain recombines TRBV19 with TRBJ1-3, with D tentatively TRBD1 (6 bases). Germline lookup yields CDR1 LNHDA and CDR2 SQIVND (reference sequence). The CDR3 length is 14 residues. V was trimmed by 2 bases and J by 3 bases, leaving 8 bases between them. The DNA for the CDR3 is TGTGCCAGTAGTATAACAGGGCGTGGAAACACCATATATTTT. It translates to CASSITGRGNTIYF.

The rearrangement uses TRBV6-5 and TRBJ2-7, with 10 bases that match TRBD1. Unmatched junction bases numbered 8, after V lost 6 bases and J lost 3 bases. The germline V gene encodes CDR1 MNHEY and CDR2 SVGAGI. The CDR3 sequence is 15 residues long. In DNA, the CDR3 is TGTGCCAGCAGCGGGACAGGGGAGGCTCTCTACGAGCAGTACTTC. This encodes CASSGTGEALYEQYF.

In nucleotides, the CDR3 is TGTGCCAGCAGCTCCGGACAGGGGACCTTGTTCACTGAAGCTTTCTTT. Its protein is CASSSGQGTLFTEAFF. The rearrangement joins TRBV7-2 to TRBJ1-1, with TRBD1 identical over 9 bases. J lost 4 bases, V lost 4 bases, and 10 bases had no gene match. Germline CDR1 is SGHTA and CDR2 is FQGNSA. The CDR3 totals 16 residues.

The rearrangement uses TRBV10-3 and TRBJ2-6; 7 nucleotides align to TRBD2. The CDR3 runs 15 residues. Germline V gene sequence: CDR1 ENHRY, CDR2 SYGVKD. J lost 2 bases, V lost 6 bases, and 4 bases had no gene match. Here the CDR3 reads CAIRGGVAGANVLTF. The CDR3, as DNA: TGTGCCATCAGGGGAGGGGTAGCTGGGGCCAACGTCCTGACTTTC.

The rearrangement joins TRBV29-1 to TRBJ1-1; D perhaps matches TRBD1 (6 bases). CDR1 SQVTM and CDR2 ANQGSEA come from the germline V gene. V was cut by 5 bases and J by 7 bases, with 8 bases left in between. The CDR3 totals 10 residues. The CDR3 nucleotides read TGCAGCGTTCTGACAGGTGAAGCTTTCTTT. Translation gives CSVLTGEAFF.

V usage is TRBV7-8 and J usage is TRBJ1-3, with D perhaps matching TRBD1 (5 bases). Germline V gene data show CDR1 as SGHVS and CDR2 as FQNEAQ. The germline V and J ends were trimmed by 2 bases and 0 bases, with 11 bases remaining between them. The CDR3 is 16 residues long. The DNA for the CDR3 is TGTGCCAGCAGCTTAAGGGACTCAAGCTCTGGAAACACCATATATTTT. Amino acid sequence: CASSLRDSSSGNTIYF.

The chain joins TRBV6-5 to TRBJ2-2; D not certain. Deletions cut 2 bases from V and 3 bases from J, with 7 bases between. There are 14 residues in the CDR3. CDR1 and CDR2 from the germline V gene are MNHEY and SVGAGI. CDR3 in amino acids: CASSYDSYTGELFF. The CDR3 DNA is TGTGCCAGCAGTTACGATAGCTACACCGGGGAGCTGTTTTTT.

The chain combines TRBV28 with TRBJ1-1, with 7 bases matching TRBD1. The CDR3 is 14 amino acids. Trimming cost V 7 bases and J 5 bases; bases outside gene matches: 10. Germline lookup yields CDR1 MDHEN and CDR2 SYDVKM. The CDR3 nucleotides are TGTGCCAGCAACAGGGCAGGGGGTATTACTGAAGCTTTCTTT. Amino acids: CASNRAGGITEAFF.

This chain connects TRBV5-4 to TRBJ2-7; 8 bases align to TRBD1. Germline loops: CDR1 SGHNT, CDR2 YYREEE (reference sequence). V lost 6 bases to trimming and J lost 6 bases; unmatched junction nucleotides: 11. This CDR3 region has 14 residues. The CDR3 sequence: CASMEPGTGPEQYF. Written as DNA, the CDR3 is TGTGCCAGCATGGAGCCCGGGACAGGACCCGAGCAGTACTTC.

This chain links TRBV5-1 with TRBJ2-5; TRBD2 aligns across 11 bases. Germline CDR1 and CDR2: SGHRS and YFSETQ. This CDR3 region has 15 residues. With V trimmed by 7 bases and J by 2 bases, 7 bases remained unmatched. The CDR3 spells CASCETSGAQETQYF. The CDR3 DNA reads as TGCGCCAGCTGTGAGACTAGCGGGGCTCAAGAGACCCAGTACTTC.

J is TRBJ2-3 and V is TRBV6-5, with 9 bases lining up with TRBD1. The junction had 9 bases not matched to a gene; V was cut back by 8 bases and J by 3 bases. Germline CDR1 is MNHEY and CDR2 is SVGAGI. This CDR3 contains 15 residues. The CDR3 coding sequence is TGTGCCAGCCGACTCCGGGACAGGGTAACAGATACGCAGTATTTT. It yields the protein CASRLRDRVTDTQYF.

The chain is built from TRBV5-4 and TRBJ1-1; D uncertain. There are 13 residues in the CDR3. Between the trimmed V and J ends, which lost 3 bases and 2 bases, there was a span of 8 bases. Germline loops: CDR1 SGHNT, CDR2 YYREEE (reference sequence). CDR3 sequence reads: CASSYGGNTEAFF. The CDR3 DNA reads TGTGCCAGCAGCTACGGAGGAAACACTGAAGCTTTCTTT.

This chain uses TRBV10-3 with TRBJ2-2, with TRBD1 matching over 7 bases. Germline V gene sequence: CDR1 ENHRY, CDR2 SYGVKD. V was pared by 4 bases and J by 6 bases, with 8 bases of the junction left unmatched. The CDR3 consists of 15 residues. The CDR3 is CAISGPTGSSGELFF. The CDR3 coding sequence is TGTGCCATCAGTGGCCCGACAGGGAGCTCCGGGGAGCTGTTTTTT.

The CDR3 is CASSQGTGTKNIQYF. The CDR3 bases are TGCGCCAGCAGCCAAGGGACAGGTACCAAAAACATTCAGTACTTC. The chain couples TRBV4-3 to TRBJ2-4; 7 positions match TRBD1. The CDR3 contains 15 residues. The V segment lost 1 base and the J segment 2 bases; nucleotides outside the gene matches: 2. Germline CDR1 LGHNA, CDR2 YSLEER.

The CDR3 loop is CASSIEEFGYTF. The DNA of the CDR3 is TGTGCCAGTAGTATAGAAGAGTTTGGCTACACCTTC. The chain recombines TRBV19 with TRBJ1-2; no clear D. The CDR3 extends over 12 amino acids. Germline loops: CDR1 LNHDA, CDR2 SQIVND (reference sequence). V lost 0 bases and J 7 bases, leaving 6 bases between the germline ends.

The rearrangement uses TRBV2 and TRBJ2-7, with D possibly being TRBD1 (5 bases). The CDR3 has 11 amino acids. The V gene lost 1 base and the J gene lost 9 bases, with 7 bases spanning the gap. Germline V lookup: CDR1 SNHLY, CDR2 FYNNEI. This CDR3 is CASSEGGGQYF. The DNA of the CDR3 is TGTGCCAGCAGTGAAGGGGGCGGGCAGTACTTC. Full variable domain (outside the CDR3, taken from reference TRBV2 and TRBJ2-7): EPEVTQTPSHQVTQMGQEVILRCVPISNHLYFYWYRQILGQKVEFLVSFYNNEISEKSEIFDDQFSVERPDGSNFTLKIRSTKLEDSAMYFCASSEGGGQYFGPGTRLTVT.

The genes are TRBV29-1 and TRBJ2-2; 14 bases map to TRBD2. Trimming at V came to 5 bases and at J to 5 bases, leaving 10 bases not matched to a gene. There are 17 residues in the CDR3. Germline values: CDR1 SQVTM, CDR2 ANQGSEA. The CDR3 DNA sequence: TGCAGCGTTCGGGGGACTAGCGGGGGATCTAGGACCGGGGAGCTGTTTTTT. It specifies CSVRGTSGGSRTGELFF.